The 21 T cell receptor beta chains below were found in one sample sequenced in a study of blood T cell repertoires in COVID-19. Profiled with immunoSEQ multiplex PCR; TCRdb holds only in-frame clones, not every one. The table lists about 330,000 clones, roughly nine tenths of them singletons. The sample consisted of PBMCs or T cells enriched from blood (not recorded which). The receptors originated from a woman younger than 45 who had recovered from COVID-19.

The V and J genes are TRBV7-6 and TRBJ2-3; 9 bases are a match to TRBD1. V lost 5 bases, J lost 5 bases, and 17 bases stayed unmatched. This CDR3 region has 18 residues. The germline V gene encodes CDR1 SGHVS and CDR2 FNYEAQ. The CDR3 region is CASSLLPRPGQGVDTQYF. For the CDR3, the DNA is TGTGCCAGCAGCCTCTTGCCGCGACCGGGACAGGGAGTAGATACGCAGTATTTT.

The chain uses TRBV28 and TRBJ1-6; tentative D call: TRBD1 (6 bases). Germline CDR1 is MDHEN and CDR2 is SYDVKM. The CDR3 has 14 residues. The V end lost 7 bases, the J end lost 2 bases, and 9 bases lay between the germline ends. In DNA, the CDR3 is TGTGCCAGCACACCAGGGGCCTATAATTCACCCCTCCACTTT. Translation: CASTPGAYNSPLHF. Full variable domain (outside the CDR3, taken from reference TRBV28 and TRBJ1-6): DVKVTQSSRYLVKRTGEKVFLECVQDMDHENMFWYRQDPGLGLRLIYFSYDVKMKEKGDIPEGYSVSREKKERFSLILESASTNQTSMYLCASTPGAYNSPLHFGNGTRLTVT.

The rearrangement uses TRBV5-6 and TRBJ1-5, with 8 nucleotides matching TRBD1. Per germline, CDR1 SGHDT and CDR2 YYEEEE. The CDR3 totals 13 residues. J lost 7 bases, V lost 4 bases, and 4 bases had no gene match. The CDR3 DNA reads as TGTGCCAGCAGCCGGACAGGGAGACAGCCCCAGCATTTT. It specifies CASSRTGRQPQHF.

V and J are TRBV19 and TRBJ2-4; 8 positions agree with TRBD1. The CDR3 spans 14 residues. Germline lookup yields CDR1 LNHDA and CDR2 SQIVND (reference sequence). J was trimmed by 4 bases and V by 6 bases; bases with no gene match: 5. The CDR3 DNA reads TGTGCCAGTAGCCTGGACAGGGCGAAAAACATTCAGTACTTC. Amino acid sequence: CASSLDRAKNIQYF.

The V and J genes are TRBV5-1 and TRBJ2-1; 7 bases are shared with TRBD1. The CDR3 length is 14 residues. The germline V gene has CDR1 SGHRS and CDR2 YFSETQ. J gave up 4 bases and V 1 base, and 2 bases lay outside the gene matches. The CDR3 DNA reads as TGCGCCAGCAGCTTGACGGGACAGTACAATGAGCAGTTCTTC. Translation gives CASSLTGQYNEQFF.

This chain links TRBV9 with TRBJ1-1, with a tentative D call TRBD1 (5 bases). The CDR3 length is 15 residues. The germline V gene has CDR1 SGDLS and CDR2 YYNGEE. V was cut by 0 bases and J by 4 bases, with 13 bases left in between. CDR3 sequence: CASSVAQDGVTEAFF. CDR3 in DNA: TGTGCCAGCAGCGTAGCACAGGATGGCGTCACTGAAGCTTTCTTT.

The chain links TRBV12-3 or TRBV12-4 to TRBJ1-1; tentatively, D is TRBD1 (6 bases). The CDR3 runs to 12 residues. V was clipped by 3 bases and J by 9 bases, with 11 bases between them. For the CDR3, the DNA is TGTGCCAGCAGTTTTCCCGGGGACAAAGCTTTCTTT. It specifies CASSFPGDKAFF.

This chain connects TRBV21-1 to TRBJ1-3; TRBD1 is taken as the D call from the table, unchecked against the DNA. TRBV21-1 is a pseudogene segment. The CDR3 is 14 amino acids. As DNA, the CDR3 is TGTGCCAGCAGCAAGGGGGCGCCTGGAAACACCATATATTTT. It yields the protein CASSKGAPGNTIYF.

The rearrangement links TRBV6-5 to TRBJ1-3; 9 bases align to TRBD1. Germline V CDR1 and CDR2: MNHEY, SVGAGI. Unmatched junction bases numbered 4, after V lost 7 bases and J lost 3 bases. The length of the CDR3 is 14 residues. The CDR3 reads CASTDRGNGNTIYF. The CDR3 nucleotides read TGTGCCAGCACGGACAGGGGAAATGGAAACACCATATATTTT.

This CDR3 is CSVDQVSGAYNEQFF. CDR3 DNA sequence: TGCAGCGTTGACCAAGTTAGCGGGGCTTACAATGAGCAGTTCTTC. The chain links TRBV29-1 to TRBJ2-1; 8 nucleotides match TRBD2. This CDR3 is built from 15 residues. CDR1 and CDR2 from the germline V gene are SQVTM and ANQGSEA. The V segment lost 3 bases and the J segment 4 bases; nucleotides outside the gene matches: 8.

The chain has TRBV29-1 and TRBJ1-2; the match to TRBD1 covers 9 bases. This CDR3 is built from 11 residues. Germline CDR1 and CDR2: SQVTM and ANQGSEA. Trimming at V came to 6 bases and at J to 6 bases, leaving 2 bases not matched to a gene. CDR3 coding DNA: TGCAGCGTCCGGGACAGGGATGGCTACACCTTC. Residues: CSVRDRDGYTF.

V gene TRBV7-2 combines with J gene TRBJ2-2; possibly TRBD1 for D (5 bases). Germline CDR1 reads SGHTA; CDR2 reads FQGNSA. The CDR3 has 15 amino acids. Trimming shortened V by 0 bases and J by 1 base, and 6 bases separated the two germline ends. The chain's CDR3 is CASSLAGQNTGELFF. The CDR3 DNA follows: TGTGCCAGCAGCTTAGCCGGACAGAACACCGGGGAGCTGTTTTTT.

This chain joins TRBV7-2 and TRBJ1-6; a possible D gene is TRBD1 (5 bases). The CDR3 totals 15 residues. Germline-derived CDR1 and CDR2 are SGHTA and FQGNSA. V was trimmed by 1 base and J by 9 bases, leaving 13 bases between them. The CDR3 nucleotides are TGTGCCAGCAGCTTAGGGGGCACACTGAGTTCACCCCTCCACTTT. Translated: CASSLGGTLSSPLHF.

The chain combines TRBV28 with TRBJ1-2, with 7 nucleotides matching TRBD1. CDR3 size: 12 residues. J lost 4 bases, V lost 7 bases, and 3 bases had no gene match. In germline, CDR1 is MDHEN, CDR2 SYDVKM. The chain's CDR3 is CASTGQAYGYTF. For the CDR3, the DNA is TGTGCCAGCACCGGACAGGCCTATGGCTACACCTTC.

The chain recombines TRBV28 with TRBJ2-1; the match to TRBD1 covers 7 bases. CDR1 is MDHEN, CDR2 SYDVKM, per germline. Trimming removed 5 bases from V and 0 bases from J; junction bases left unmatched: 7. This CDR3 is 16 amino acids long. Written as DNA, the CDR3 is TGTGCCAGCAGTCCCACAGGGGACCTCTCCTACAATGAGCAGTTCTTC. Protein sequence: CASSPTGDLSYNEQFF.

The chain recombines TRBV6-6 with TRBJ1-2, with 8 bases matching TRBD1. V trimming: 4 bases; J trimming: 4 bases; junction bases outside the gene matches: 2. CDR3 length equals 13 residues. Germline V gene data show CDR1 as MNHNY and CDR2 as SVGAGI (reference sequence). CDR3 coding DNA: TGTGCCAGCAGTTCCGACAGGGGCTATGGCTACACCTTC. This sequence encodes CASSSDRGYGYTF.

The table lists this clone with a few counts. The rearrangement links TRBV18 to TRBJ1-4, with 7 positions matching TRBD1. The CDR3 length is 17 residues. With 1 base clipped from V and 3 bases from J, the junction kept 8 bases outside the gene matches. The germline CDR1 and CDR2 sequences are KGHSH and LQKENI. In DNA, the CDR3 is TGTGCCAGCTCACCACGGACCTGGACAGGCCCTAATGAAAAACTGTTTTTT. Residues: CASSPRTWTGPNEKLFF.

On this clone: Other DNA variants within this sample encode the same CDR3. The chain employs TRBV2 and TRBJ2-2, with D possibly being TRBD2 (6 bases). The CDR3 contains 14 residues. The V gene's germline CDR1 is SNHLY and CDR2 FYNNEI. Deletions cut 6 bases from V and 2 bases from J, with 10 bases between. CDR3 sequence (DNA): TGTGCCAGCAGAGGGACTCCAAACACCGGGGAGCTGTTTTTT. This sequence encodes CASRGTPNTGELFF.

This clone was observed once. J is TRBJ2-2 and V is TRBV2, with 11 bases fitting TRBD2. The CDR3 consists of 18 residues. The V gene's germline CDR1 is SNHLY and CDR2 FYNNEI. The V gene end was trimmed by 2 bases and the J gene end by 5 bases; junction bases not matched to a gene: 10. CDR3: CASSERRTSGGWTGELFF. CDR3 nucleotides: TGTGCCAGCAGTGAAAGGCGAACTAGCGGGGGCTGGACCGGGGAGCTGTTTTTT.

This chain joins TRBV19 and TRBJ2-7, with D unclear. V lost 1 base, J lost 5 bases, and 9 bases lay in between. The CDR3 consists of 13 residues. Looked up from germline, CDR1 is LNHDA and CDR2 is SQIVND (reference sequence). The CDR3 DNA sequence: TGTGCCAGTAGTATAGGCCTACTAAACGAGCAGTACTTC. This gives the protein CASSIGLLNEQYF.

This clone has only a few counts. The V and J genes are TRBV12-3 or TRBV12-4 and TRBJ2-7, with 7 bases matching TRBD2. This CDR3 contains 13 residues. After removal of 3 bases from V and 3 bases from J, the junction contained 2 bases not matched to a gene. CDR3 amino acids: CASSLGGIYEQYF. The CDR3 region has the DNA TGTGCCAGCAGTTTGGGAGGGATCTACGAGCAGTACTTC.